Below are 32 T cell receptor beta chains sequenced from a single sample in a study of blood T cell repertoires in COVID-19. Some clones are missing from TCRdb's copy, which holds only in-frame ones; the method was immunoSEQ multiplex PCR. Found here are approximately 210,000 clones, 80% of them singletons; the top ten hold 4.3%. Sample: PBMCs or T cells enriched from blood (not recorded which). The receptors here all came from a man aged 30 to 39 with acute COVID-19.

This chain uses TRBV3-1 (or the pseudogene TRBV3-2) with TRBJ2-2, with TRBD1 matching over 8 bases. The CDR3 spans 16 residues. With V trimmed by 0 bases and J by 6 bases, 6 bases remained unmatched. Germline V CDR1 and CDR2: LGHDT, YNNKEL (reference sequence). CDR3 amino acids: CASSQDRGRVPGELFF. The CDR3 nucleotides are TGTGCCAGCAGCCAAGACAGGGGGCGCGTTCCCGGGGAGCTGTTTTTT.

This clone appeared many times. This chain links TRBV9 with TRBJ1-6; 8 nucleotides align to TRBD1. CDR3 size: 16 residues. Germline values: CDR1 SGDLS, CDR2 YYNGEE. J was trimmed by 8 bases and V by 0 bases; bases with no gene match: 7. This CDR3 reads CASSVADRGVYSPLHF. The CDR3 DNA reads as TGTGCCAGCAGCGTAGCCGACAGGGGCGTATATTCACCCCTCCACTTT. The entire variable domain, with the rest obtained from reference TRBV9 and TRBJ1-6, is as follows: DSGVTQTPKHLITATGQRVTLRCSPRSGDLSVYWYQQSLDQGLQFLIQYYNGEERAKGNILERFSAQQFPDLHSELNLSSLELGDSALYFCASSVADRGVYSPLHFGNGTRLTVT.

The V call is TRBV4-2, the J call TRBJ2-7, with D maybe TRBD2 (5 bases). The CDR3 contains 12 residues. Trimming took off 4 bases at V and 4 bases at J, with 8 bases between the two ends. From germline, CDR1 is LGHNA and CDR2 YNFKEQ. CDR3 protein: CASSRGSYEQYF. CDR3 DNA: TGTGCCAGCAGCCGCGGGTCTTACGAGCAGTACTTC.

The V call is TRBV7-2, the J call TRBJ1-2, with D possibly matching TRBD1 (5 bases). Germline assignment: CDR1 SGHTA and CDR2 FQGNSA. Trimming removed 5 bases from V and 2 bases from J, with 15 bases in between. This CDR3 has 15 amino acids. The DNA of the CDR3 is TGTGCCAGCAGCACCAGACAGAGACCGAACTATGGCTACACCTTC. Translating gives CASSTRQRPNYGYTF.

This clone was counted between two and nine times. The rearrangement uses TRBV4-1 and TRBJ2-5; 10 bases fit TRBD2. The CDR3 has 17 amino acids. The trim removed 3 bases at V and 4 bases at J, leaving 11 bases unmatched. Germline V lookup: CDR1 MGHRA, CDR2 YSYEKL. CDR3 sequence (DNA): TGCGCCAGCAGCCACCGAACCCCTACTAGCGGGGTAGAGACCCAGTACTTC. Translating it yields CASSHRTPTSGVETQYF.

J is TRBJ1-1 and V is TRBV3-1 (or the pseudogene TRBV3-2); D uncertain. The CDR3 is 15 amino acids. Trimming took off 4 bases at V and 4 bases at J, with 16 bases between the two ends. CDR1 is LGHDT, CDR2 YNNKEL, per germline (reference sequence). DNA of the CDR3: TGTGCCAGCAGCCCAAAAGGTTGGGAGGGCACTGAAGCTTTCTTT. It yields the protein CASSPKGWEGTEAFF.

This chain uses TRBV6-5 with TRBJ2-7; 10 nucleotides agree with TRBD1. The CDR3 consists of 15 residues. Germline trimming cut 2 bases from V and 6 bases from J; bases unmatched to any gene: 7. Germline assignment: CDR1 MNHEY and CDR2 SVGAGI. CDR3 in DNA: TGTGCCAGCAGTTACCCGGGACAGGGGTTAGGCGAGCAGTACTTC. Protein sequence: CASSYPGQGLGEQYF.

The CDR3 loop reads CASSADAGGFETQYF. In DNA, the CDR3 is TGCGCCAGCAGCGCGGACGCCGGAGGATTTGAGACCCAGTACTTC. The rearrangement links TRBV5-1 to TRBJ2-5; tentative D call: TRBD2 (5 bases). The ends were cut back, 4 bases at V and 5 bases at J, with 18 bases in the middle. From germline, CDR1 is SGHRS and CDR2 YFSETQ. The CDR3 loop spans 15 amino acids.

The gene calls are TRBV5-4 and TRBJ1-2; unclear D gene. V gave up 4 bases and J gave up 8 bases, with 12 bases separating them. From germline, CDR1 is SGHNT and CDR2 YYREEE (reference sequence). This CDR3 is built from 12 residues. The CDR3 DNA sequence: TGTGCCAGCAGCCCCGGGAGGAACGGCTACACCTTC. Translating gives CASSPGRNGYTF.

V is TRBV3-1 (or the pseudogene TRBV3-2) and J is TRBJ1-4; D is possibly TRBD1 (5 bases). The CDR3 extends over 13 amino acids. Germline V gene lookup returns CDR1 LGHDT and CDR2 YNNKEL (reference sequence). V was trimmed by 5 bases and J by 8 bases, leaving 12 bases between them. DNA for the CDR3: TGTGCCAGCAGCATAGGACATGGAGAAAAACTGTTTTTT. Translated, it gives CASSIGHGEKLFF.

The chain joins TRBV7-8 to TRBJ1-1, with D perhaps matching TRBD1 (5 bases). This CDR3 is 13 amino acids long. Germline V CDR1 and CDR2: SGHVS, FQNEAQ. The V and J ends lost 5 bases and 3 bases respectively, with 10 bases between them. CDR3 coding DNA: TGTGCCAGCAGCCGCAGGGTAGACACTGAAGCTTTCTTT. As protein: CASSRRVDTEAFF.

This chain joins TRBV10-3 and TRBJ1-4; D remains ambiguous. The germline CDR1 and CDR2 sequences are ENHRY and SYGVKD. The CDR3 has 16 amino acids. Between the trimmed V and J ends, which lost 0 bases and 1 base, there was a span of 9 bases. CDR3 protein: CAISESSPGTNEKLFF. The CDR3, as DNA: TGTGCCATCAGTGAGTCGAGCCCGGGAACTAATGAAAAACTGTTTTTT.

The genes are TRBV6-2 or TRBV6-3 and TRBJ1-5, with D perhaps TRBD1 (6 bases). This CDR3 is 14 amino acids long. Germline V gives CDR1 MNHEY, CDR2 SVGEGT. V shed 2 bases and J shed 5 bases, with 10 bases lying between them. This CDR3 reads CASSYTNRDQPQHF. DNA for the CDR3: TGTGCCAGCAGTTACACAAACAGGGATCAGCCCCAGCATTTT.

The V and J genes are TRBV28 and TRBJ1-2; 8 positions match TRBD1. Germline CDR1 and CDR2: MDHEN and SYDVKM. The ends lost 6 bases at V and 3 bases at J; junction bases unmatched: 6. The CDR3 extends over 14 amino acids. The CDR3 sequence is CASRPQGGYYGYTF. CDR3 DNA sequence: TGTGCCAGCAGACCACAGGGGGGATACTATGGCTACACCTTC.

CDR3 protein: CASSSGGSSGNTIYF. As DNA, the CDR3 is TGTGCCAGCAGTAGCGGGGGAAGCTCTGGAAACACCATATATTTT. The V call is TRBV27, the J call TRBJ1-3; TRBD1 might be the D (5 bases). CDR1 MNHEY and CDR2 SMNVEV come from the germline V gene (reference sequence). Trimming removed 5 bases from V and 0 bases from J, with 11 bases in between. The CDR3 has 15 amino acids.

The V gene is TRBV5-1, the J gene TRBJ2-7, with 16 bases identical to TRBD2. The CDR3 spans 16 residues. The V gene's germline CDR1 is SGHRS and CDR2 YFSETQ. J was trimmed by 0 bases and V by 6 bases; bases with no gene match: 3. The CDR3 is CASKGLAGGSSYEQYF. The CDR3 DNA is TGCGCCAGCAAGGGACTAGCGGGGGGGAGCTCCTACGAGCAGTACTTC.

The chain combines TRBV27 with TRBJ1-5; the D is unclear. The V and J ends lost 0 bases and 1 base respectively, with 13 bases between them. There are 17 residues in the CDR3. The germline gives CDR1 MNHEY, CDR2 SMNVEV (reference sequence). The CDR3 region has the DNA TGTGCCAGCAGTTTATCGTTCACACCTTCGAGCAATCAGCCCCAGCATTTT. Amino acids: CASSLSFTPSSNQPQHF.

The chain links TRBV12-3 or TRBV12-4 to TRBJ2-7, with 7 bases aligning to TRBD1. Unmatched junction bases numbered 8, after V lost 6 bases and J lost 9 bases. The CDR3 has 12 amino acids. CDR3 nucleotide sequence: TGTGCCAGCAGGGGGACAGCCGTCGGGCAGTACTTC. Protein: CASRGTAVGQYF.

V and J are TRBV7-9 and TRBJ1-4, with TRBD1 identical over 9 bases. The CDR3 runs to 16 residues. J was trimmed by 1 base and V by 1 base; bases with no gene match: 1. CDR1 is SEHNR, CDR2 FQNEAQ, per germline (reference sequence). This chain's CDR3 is CASSLETGGTNEKLFF. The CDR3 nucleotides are TGTGCCAGCAGCTTAGAGACAGGGGGAACTAATGAAAAACTGTTTTTT.

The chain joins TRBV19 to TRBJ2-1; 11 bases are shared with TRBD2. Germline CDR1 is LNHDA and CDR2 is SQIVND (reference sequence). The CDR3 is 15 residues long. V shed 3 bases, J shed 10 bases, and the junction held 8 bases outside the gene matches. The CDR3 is CASSIGLAGGVEQFF. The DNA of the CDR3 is TGTGCCAGTAGTATCGGTCTAGCGGGGGGTGTAGAGCAGTTCTTC.

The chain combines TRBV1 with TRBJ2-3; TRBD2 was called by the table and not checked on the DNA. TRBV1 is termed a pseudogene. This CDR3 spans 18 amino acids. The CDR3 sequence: CTSSQDIGASGRRGTQYF. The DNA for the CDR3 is TGCACCAGCAGCCAAGATATCGGGGCTAGCGGCCGCCGGGGTACGCAGTATTTT.

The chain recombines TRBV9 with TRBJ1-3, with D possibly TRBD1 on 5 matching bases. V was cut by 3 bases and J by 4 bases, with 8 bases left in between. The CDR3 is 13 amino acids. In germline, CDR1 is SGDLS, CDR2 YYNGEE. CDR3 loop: CASSADNGNTIYF. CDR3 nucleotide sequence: TGTGCCAGCAGCGCGGACAACGGAAACACCATATATTTT.

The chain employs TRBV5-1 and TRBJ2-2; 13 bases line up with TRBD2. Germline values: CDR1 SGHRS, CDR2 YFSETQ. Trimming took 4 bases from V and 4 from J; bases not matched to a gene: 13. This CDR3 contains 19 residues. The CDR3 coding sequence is TGCGCCAGCAGCCGGCAGGGACTAGCGGGGAGAGGGGTCACCGGGGAGCTGTTTTTT. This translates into CASSRQGLAGRGVTGELFF. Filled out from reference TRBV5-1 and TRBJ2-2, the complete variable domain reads KAGVTQTPRYLIKTRGQQVTLSCSPISGHRSVSWYQQTPGQGLQFLFEYFSETQRNKGNFPGRFSGRQFSNSRSEMNVSTLELGDSALYLCASSRQGLAGRGVTGELFFGEGSRLTVL.

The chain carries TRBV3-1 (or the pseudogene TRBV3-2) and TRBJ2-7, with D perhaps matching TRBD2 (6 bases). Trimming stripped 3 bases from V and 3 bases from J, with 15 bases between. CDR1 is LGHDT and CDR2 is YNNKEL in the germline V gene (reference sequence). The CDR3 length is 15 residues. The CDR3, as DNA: TGTGCCAGCAGCCAGACCCCCGGGGGAGGCTACGAGCAGTACTTC. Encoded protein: CASSQTPGGGYEQYF.

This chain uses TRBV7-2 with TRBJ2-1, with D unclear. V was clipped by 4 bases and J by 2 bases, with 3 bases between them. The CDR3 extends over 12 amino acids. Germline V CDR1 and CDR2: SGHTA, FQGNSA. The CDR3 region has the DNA TGTGCCAGCAGCTCTACCTACAATGAGCAGTTCTTC. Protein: CASSSTYNEQFF.

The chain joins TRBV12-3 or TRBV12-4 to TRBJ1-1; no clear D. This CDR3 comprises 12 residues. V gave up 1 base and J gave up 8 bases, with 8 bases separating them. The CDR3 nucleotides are TGTGCCAGCAGTTTAGTAGCGCTGGAAGCTTTCTTT. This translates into CASSLVALEAFF.

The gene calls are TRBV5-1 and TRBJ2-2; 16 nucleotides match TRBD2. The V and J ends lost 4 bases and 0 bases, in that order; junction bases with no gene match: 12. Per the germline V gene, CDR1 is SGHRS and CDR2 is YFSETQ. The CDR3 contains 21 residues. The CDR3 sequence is CASSLRPGTSGGASNTGELFF. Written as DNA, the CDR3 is TGCGCCAGCAGCCTTCGTCCCGGGACTAGCGGGGGGGCCTCGAACACCGGGGAGCTGTTTTTT.

The CDR3 here is CASSDTGGYGYTF. As DNA, the CDR3 is TGTGCCAGCAGTGATACAGGGGGCTATGGCTACACCTTC. The chain joins TRBV6-1 to TRBJ1-2, with 8 bases matching TRBD1. The CDR3 covers 13 residues. Germline V gives CDR1 MNHNS, CDR2 SASEGT. Trimming took 3 bases from V and 4 from J; bases not matched to a gene: 1.

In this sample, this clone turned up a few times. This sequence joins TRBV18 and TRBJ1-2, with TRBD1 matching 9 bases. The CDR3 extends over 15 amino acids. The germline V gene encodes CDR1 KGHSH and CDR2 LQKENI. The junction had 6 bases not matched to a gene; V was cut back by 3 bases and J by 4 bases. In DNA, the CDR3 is TGTGCCAGCTCACCCCGACAGGGGGAGATCTATGGCTACACCTTC. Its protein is CASSPRQGEIYGYTF.

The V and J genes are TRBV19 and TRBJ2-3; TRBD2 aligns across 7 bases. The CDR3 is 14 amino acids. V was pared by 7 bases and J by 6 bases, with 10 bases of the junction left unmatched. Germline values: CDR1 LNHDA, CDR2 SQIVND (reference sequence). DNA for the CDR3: TGTGCCAGTAAAAAAGCGGGGAATTTCGATACGCAGTATTTT. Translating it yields CASKKAGNFDTQYF.

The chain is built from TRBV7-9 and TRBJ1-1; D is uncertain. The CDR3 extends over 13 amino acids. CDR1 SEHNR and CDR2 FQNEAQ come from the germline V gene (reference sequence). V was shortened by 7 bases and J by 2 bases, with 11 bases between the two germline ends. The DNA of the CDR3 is TGTGCCAGCAAATGGGGAGATAACACTGAAGCTTTCTTT. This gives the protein CASKWGDNTEAFF.

CDR3 loop: CASSLYQGGPYGYTF. CDR3 sequence (DNA): TGTGCCAGCAGTTTATATCAGGGCGGCCCCTATGGCTACACCTTC. This chain links TRBV27 with TRBJ1-2; TRBD1 might be the D (5 bases). The germline V gene encodes CDR1 MNHEY and CDR2 SMNVEV (reference sequence). The CDR3 totals 15 residues. Trimming pared 1 base from V and 4 bases from J, leaving 13 bases between.